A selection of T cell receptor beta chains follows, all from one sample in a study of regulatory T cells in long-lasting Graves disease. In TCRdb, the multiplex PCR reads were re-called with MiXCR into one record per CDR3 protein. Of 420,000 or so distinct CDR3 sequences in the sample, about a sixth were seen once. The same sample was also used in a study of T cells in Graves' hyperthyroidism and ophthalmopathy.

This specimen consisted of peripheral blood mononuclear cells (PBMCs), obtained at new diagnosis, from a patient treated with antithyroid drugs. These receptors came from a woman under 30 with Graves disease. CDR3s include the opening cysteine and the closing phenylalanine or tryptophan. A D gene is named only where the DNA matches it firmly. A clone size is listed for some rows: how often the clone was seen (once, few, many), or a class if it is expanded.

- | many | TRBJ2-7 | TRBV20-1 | TGCAGTGCTAGAGATACCGTAGCCGCGCAGTACTTC | CSARDTVAAQYF
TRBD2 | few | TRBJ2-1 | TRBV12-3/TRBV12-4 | TGTGCCATCTGGACTAGCGGGAGGCCGAGCTCCTACAATGAGCAGTTCTTC | CAIWTSGRPSSYNEQFF
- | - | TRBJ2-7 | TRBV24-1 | TGTGCCACCAGTCCTACAGGAACCACCTACGAGCAGTACTTC | CATSPTGTTYEQYF
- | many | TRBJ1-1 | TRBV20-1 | TGCAGTGCTAGAGCCACAAACACTTTGAACACTGAAGCTTTCTTT | CSARATNTLNTEAFF
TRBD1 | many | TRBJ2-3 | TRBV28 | TGTGCCAGCAGTGAACAGGGGGCCCTCACAGATACGCAGTATTTT | CASSEQGALTDTQYF
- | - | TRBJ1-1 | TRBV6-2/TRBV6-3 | TGTGCCAGCAGCCGTGGGCAGCTAGTTGAAGCTTTCTTT | CASSRGQLVEAFF
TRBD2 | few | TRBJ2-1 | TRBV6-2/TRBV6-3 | TGTGCCAGCGCCCCGGGGGGGGGTGGGTACAATGAGCAGTTCTTC | CASAPGGGGYNEQFF
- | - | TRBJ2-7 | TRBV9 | TGTGCCAGCAGCGTAAGTGTCGTGGGTTACGAGCAGTACTTC | CASSVSVVGYEQYF
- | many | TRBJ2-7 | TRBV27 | TGTGCCAGCAGTTTAACGGGTGAGCGCGAGCAGTACTTC | CASSLTGEREQYF
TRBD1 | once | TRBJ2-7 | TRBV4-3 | TGCGCCAGCAGCCACGGACAGGGCTCCTACGGGCAGTACTTC | CASSHGQGSYGQYF
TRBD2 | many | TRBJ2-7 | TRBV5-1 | TGTGCCAGCAGCCCCCGCGGGAGCTTTAGCTCCTACGAGCAGTACTTC | CASSPRGSFSSYEQYF
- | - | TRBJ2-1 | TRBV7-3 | TGTGCCAGCAGCTTAACCCTCCGAACTGACAGTTACAATGAGCAGTTCTTC | CASSLTLRTDSYNEQFF
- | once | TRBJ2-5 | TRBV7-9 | TGTGCCAGCAGCAAGACGTCAGAGCAAGAGACCCAGTACTTC | CASSKTSEQETQYF
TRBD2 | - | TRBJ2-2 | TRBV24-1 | TGTGCCACCAGTGCCATAGCGGGAGGGACTACCACCGGGGAGCTGTTTTTT | CATSAIAGGTTTGELFF
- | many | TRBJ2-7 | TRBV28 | TGTGCCAGCAGTGGGGGCAAGGGGATGATGTACTTC | CASSGGKGMMYF
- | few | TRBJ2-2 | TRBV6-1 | TGTGCCACAGAAGGGGACACCGGGGAGCTGTTTTTT | CATEGDTGELFF
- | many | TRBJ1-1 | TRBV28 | TGTGCCAGCAGTTTATCATGGGGGATATTCTTT | CASSLSWGIFF
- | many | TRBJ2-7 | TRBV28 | TGTGCCAGCAGACATAGACAGGTCTCCTACGAGCAGTACTTC | CASRHRQVSYEQYF
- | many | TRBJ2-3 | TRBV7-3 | TGTGCCAGCAGTCCCAACACAGATACGCAGTATTTT | CASSPNTDTQYF
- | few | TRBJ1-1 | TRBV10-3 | TGTGCCATCAGTGATAAGGGCTGGAACACTGAAGCTTTCTTT | CAISDKGWNTEAFF
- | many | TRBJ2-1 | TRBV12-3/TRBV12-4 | TGTGCCAGCAGCTTTGGTTATGAGCAGTTCTTC | CASSFGYEQFF
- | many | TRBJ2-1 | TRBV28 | TGTGCCAGCTTGATCCGGGACCACAATGAGCAGTTCTTC | CASLIRDHNEQFF
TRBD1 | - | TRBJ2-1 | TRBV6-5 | TGTGCCAGCAGTTACTCGACCGGGACAGTTTACAATGAGCAGTTCTTC | CASSYSTGTVYNEQFF
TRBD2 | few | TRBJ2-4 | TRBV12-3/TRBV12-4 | TGTGCCAGCAGTTCTTACCGGCGGGGGACCAAAAACATTCAGTACTTC | CASSSYRRGTKNIQYF
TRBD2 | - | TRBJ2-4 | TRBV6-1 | TGTGCCAGCAACGACCCGAGACTAGCGGGGGGGACCCTAGCCAAAAACATTCAGTACTTC | CASNDPRLAGGTLAKNIQYF
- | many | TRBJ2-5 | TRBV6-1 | TGTGCCAGCAGTCCTTTTGGGACCAGGGAGACCCAGTACTTC | CASSPFGTRETQYF
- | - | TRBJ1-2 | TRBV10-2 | TGCGCCAGCAGTGAGTCTGCGACTTATGGCTACACCTTC | CASSESATYGYTF
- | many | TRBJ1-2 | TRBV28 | TGTGCCAGCTTCGGTCTCGGTGGCTACACCTTC | CASFGLGGYTF
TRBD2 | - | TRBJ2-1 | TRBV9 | TGTGCCAGCAGCGCGGAGGGAGGGTCCTACAATGAGCAGTTCTTC | CASSAEGGSYNEQFF
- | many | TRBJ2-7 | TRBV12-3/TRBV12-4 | TGTGCCAGCAGCTTAAGGTACTACGAGCAGTACTTC | CASSLRYYEQYF
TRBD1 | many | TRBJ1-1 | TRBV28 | TGTGCCAGCAGTTTCGCCAGGGGGTTGGTGAACACTGAAGCTTTCTTT | CASSFARGLVNTEAFF
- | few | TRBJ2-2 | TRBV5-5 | TGTGCCAGCAGCTTGGGACGGGGAAGGACCGGGGAGCTGTTTTTT | CASSLGRGRTGELFF
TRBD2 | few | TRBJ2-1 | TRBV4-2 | TGTGCCAGCAGCCAAGTGAGTAGCGGGAGGGCCAATGAGCAGTTCTTC | CASSQVSSGRANEQFF
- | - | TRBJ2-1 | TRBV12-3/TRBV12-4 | TGTGCCAGCAGCCAAGGGTCAACTCTCTACAATGAGCAGTTCTTC | CASSQGSTLYNEQFF
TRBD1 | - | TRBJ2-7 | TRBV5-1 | TGCGCCAGCAGCCGGTGGGACAGGGGGTACGAGCAGTACTTC | CASSRWDRGYEQYF
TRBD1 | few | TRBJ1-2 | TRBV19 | TGTGCCAGTAGTACCGGGACAGGGCCCTATGGCTACACCTTC | CASSTGTGPYGYTF
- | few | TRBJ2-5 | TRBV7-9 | TGTGCCAGCAGCGGTCCCCGGGACCAGTACTTC | CASSGPRDQYF
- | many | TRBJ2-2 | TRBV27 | TGTGCCAGCAGTTTCCTTAAGTCCACCGGGGAGCTGTTTTTT | CASSFLKSTGELFF
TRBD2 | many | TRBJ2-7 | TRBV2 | TGTGCCAGCAGTGTTCTCGCGGGAGCTGCCTACGAGCAGTACTTC | CASSVLAGAAYEQYF
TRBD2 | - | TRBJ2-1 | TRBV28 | TGTGCCAGCAGTCCGGTTTTTGGACTAGCGGGAGGGAGCTCCTACAATGAGCAGTTCTTC | CASSPVFGLAGGSSYNEQFF
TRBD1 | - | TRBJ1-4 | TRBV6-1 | TGTGCCAGCAGTGCCCTACAGGGGTACAATGAAAAACTGTTTTTT | CASSALQGYNEKLFF
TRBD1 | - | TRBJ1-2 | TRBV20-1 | TGCAGTGCTGGACAGGGGGCGAGTAACTATGGCTACACCTTC | CSAGQGASNYGYTF
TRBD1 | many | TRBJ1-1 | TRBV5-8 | TGTGCCAGCAGCCCTCGGGACGGACAGGGGGCTAAGACTGAAGCTTTCTTT | CASSPRDGQGAKTEAFF
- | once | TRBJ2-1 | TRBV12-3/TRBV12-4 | TGTGCCAGCAGTCCAGGGCCGATCCAGTTCTTC | CASSPGPIQFF
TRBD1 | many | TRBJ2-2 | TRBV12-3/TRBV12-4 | TGTGCCAGCAGTTCCCCTCCGGGACAGGGGGCCATTGGCGGGGAGCTGTTTTTT | CASSSPPGQGAIGGELFF
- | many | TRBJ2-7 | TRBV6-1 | TGTGCCAGCAGTGAATTCGGCTACGAGCAGTACTTC | CASSEFGYEQYF
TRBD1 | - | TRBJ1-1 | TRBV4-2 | TGTACCAGCAGCCTCGACAGGGGACCTCAAATGAACACTGAAGCTTTCTTT | CTSSLDRGPQMNTEAFF
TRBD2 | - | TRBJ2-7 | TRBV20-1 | TGCAGTGCCCTGTCTAGCGGGAACGAGCAGTACTTC | CSALSSGNEQYF
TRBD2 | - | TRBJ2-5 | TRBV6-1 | TGTGCCAGCAGTGCCCTAAGGCGGACTAGCGGGATTGGTGAGACCCAGTACTTC | CASSALRRTSGIGETQYF
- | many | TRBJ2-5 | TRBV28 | TGTGCCAGCAGGAGACAAGATAGGTCCCAGTACTTC | CASRRQDRSQYF
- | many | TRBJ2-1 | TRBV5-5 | TGTGCCAGCAGCTTGGTAGCATTGAACCCCTACAATGAGCAGTTCTTC | CASSLVALNPYNEQFF
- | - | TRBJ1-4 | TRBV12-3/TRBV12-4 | TGTGCCAGCGGGAGGCAGGGGAGAGATGAAAAACTGTTTTTT | CASGRQGRDEKLFF
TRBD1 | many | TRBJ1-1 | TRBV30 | TGTGCCTGGAGTGGAGGGGGCATAACTGAAGCTTTCTTT | CAWSGGGITEAFF
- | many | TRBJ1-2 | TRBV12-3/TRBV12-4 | TGTGCCAGCAGTTTGCGCGGGGTCGACTATGGCTACACCTTC | CASSLRGVDYGYTF
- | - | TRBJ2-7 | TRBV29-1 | TGCAGCGTCCGACAGACCTACGAGCAGTACTTC | CSVRQTYEQYF